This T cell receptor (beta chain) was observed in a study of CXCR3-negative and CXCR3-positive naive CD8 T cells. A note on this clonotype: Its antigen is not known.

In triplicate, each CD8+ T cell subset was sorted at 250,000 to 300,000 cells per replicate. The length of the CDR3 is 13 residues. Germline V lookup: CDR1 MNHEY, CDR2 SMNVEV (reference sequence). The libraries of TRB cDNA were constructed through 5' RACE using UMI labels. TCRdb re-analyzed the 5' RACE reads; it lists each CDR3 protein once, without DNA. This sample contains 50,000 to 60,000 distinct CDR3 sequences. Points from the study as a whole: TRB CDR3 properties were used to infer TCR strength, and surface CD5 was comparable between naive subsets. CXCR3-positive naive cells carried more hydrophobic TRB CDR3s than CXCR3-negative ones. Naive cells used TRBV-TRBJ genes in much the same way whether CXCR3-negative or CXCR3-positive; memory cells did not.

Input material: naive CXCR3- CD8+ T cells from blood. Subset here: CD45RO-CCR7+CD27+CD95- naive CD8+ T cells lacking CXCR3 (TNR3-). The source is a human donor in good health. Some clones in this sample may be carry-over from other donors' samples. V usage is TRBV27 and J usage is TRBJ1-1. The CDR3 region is CASSLSRNTEAFF.